These T cell receptor beta chains were read from a single sample in a study of blood T cell repertoires in COVID-19. TCRdb's table, derived via immunoSEQ multiplex PCR, lists solely in-frame clones and lacks some. The sample has over 150,000 clones; around 83% are singletons. The sample consisted of peripheral blood. Source of these receptors: a woman aged 60 to 75 with acute or convalescent COVID-19. CDR3s include the opening cysteine and the closing phenylalanine or tryptophan. A D gene is named only where the DNA matches it firmly.

CDR3 DNA: TGTGCCAGCAGTTACTCGAGTCGGGGGGACTGGGGCACCCAGTACTTC
CDR3 protein: CASSYSSRGDWGTQYF
V gene: TRBV6-5
D gene: TRBD2
J gene: TRBJ2-5

CDR3 DNA: TGTGCCAGCAGTTCCATGACAGGGTTCCATGGCTACACCTTC
CDR3 protein: CASSSMTGFHGYTF
V gene: TRBV6-5
D gene: TRBD1
J gene: TRBJ1-2

CDR3 DNA: TGTGCCAGCAGCTTGTCCGATAGACAGGGCACTGAAGCTTTCTTT
CDR3 protein: CASSLSDRQGTEAFF
V gene: TRBV7-8
D gene: TRBD1
J gene: TRBJ1-1

CDR3 DNA: TGTGCCAGCAGCTTCGGAGCAGGGGCCAACGTCCTGACTTTC
CDR3 protein: CASSFGAGANVLTF
V gene: TRBV5-6
D gene: .
J gene: TRBJ2-6

CDR3 DNA: TGTGCCAGCAGTGAATGGGTCGGGACACAGGGAAACACCGGGGAGCTGTTTTTT
CDR3 protein: CASSEWVGTQGNTGELFF
V gene: TRBV25-1
D gene: .
J gene: TRBJ2-2

CDR3 DNA: TGTGCCAGAAGCACGACTAGCGGGCTACCCTACCGCACAGATACGCAGTATTTT
CDR3 protein: CARSTTSGLPYRTDTQYF
V gene: TRBV5-3
D gene: TRBD2
J gene: TRBJ2-3

CDR3 DNA: TGTGCCAGCAGCTCTTGGGACAGAAATAATTCACCCCTCCACTTT
CDR3 protein: CASSSWDRNNSPLHF
V gene: TRBV11-1
D gene: TRBD1
J gene: TRBJ1-6

CDR3 DNA: TGCGCCAGCAGTTCCACCGGGACAACAAGCAATCAGCCCCAGCATTTT
CDR3 protein: CASSSTGTTSNQPQHF
V gene: TRBV4-1
D gene: .
J gene: TRBJ1-5

CDR3 DNA: TGTGCCAGCAGTTTTACAGGGAGACATTTTGGCACTGAAGCTTTCTTT
CDR3 protein: CASSFTGRHFGTEAFF
V gene: TRBV27
D gene: .
J gene: TRBJ1-1

CDR3 DNA: TGTGCCAGCAGTTACTCGAAACCAGGCTATGGCTACACCTTC
CDR3 protein: CASSYSKPGYGYTF
V gene: TRBV6-5
D gene: .
J gene: TRBJ1-2

CDR3 DNA: TGTGCCAGCGAGCTGAACACTGAAGCTTTCTTT
CDR3 protein: CASELNTEAFF
V gene: TRBV6-5
D gene: .
J gene: TRBJ1-1

CDR3 DNA: TGCGCCAGCAGCCAAAAAGCCATATCCTACGAGCAGTACTTC
CDR3 protein: CASSQKAISYEQYF
V gene: TRBV5-1
D gene: .
J gene: TRBJ2-7

CDR3 DNA: TGTGCCTGGAGTGTACTGCGAGCTAGCACAGATACGCAGTATTTT
CDR3 protein: CAWSVLRASTDTQYF
V gene: TRBV30
D gene: .
J gene: TRBJ2-3

CDR3 DNA: TGTGCCAGCAGCGTCTCCGACAGAATGAACACTGAAGCTTTCTTT
CDR3 protein: CASSVSDRMNTEAFF
V gene: TRBV9
D gene: .
J gene: TRBJ1-1

CDR3 DNA: TGTGCCAGCAGCAAAAAGGGGTATGGGGGGGGCACCTCCTACGAGCAGTACTTC
CDR3 protein: CASSKKGYGGGTSYEQYF
V gene: TRBV21-1
D gene: .
J gene: TRBJ2-7